One and the same sample provided the 16 T cell receptor beta chains below, sequenced in a study of T-cell reconstitution after alpha-beta-depleted transplantation in children. This sample's TCRbeta library carried unique molecular identifier barcodes. MiXCR, applied by TCRdb to the PCR reads, yields one record per CDR3 protein. The profile covers hundreds of thousands of distinct CDR3 sequences, with over 15% appearing a single time and roughly two fifths taken by the ten largest. Sequencing was performed on PBMCs, mostly from graft donor cells, taken 360 days after TCRalphabeta/CD19-depleted stem cell transplant. The receptors originated from a male patient aged 2-9 years who had a stem cell transplant for acute lymphoblastic leukemia, so the T cells may come from the graft donor.

The sample holds a few counts of this clonotype. The chain has TRBV29-1 and TRBJ2-2, with D unclear. Germline loops: CDR1 SQVTM, CDR2 ANQGSEA. The CDR3 length is 12 residues. V was shortened by 5 bases and J by 1 base, with 5 bases between the two germline ends. CDR3 loop: CSVLRNTGELFF. The CDR3 DNA is TGCAGCGTTTTAAGGAACACCGGGGAGCTGTTTTTT.

The V call is TRBV20-1, the J call TRBJ1-1; a weak D match, TRBD1 (5 bases). The CDR3 extends over 12 amino acids. Trimming pared 5 bases from V and 4 bases from J, leaving 11 bases between. Germline V CDR1 and CDR2: DFQATT, SNEGSKA (reference sequence). CDR3 nucleotide sequence: TGCAGTGCTGCCGGGAGGGGCACTGAAGCTTTCTTT. It translates to CSAAGRGTEAFF.

The CDR3 is CASSLSWLAGSEQYF. The CDR3 bases are TGTGCCAGCAGCTTGTCATGGCTAGCGGGAAGCGAGCAGTACTTC. The chain carries TRBV7-2 and TRBJ2-7; 9 bases match TRBD2. The CDR3 is 15 amino acids. The V and J ends lost 3 bases and 6 bases, in that order; junction bases with no gene match: 9. Germline V CDR1 and CDR2: SGHTA, FQGNSA.

This clonotype showed up just a few times. The chain carries TRBV28 and TRBJ2-7; 12 bases line up with TRBD1. After removal of 5 bases from V and 5 bases from J, the junction contained 1 base not matched to a gene. This CDR3 is built from 13 residues. Looked up from germline, CDR1 is MDHEN and CDR2 is SYDVKM. The CDR3 protein is CASSGTGGHEQYF. The CDR3 DNA reads as TGTGCCAGCAGTGGGACAGGGGGCCACGAGCAGTACTTC.

The chain couples TRBV11-2 to TRBJ2-2, with D perhaps TRBD1 (6 bases). The V end lost 3 bases, the J end lost 3 bases, and 11 bases lay between the germline ends. This CDR3 spans 15 amino acids. CDR1 is SGHAT, CDR2 FQNNGV, per germline. The chain's CDR3 is CASSFQGWDTGELFF. In DNA form, the CDR3 reads TGTGCCAGCAGCTTCCAGGGGTGGGACACCGGGGAGCTGTTTTTT.

This clonotype was counted at least ten times. The V and J genes are TRBV12-3 or TRBV12-4 and TRBJ2-3, with 12 positions matching TRBD2. Trimming at V came to 6 bases and at J to 3 bases, leaving 7 bases not matched to a gene. The CDR3 length is 16 residues. This CDR3 reads CASRYGLAGRTDTQYF. DNA for the CDR3: TGTGCCAGCAGGTATGGACTAGCGGGGAGGACAGATACGCAGTATTTT.

This sequence joins TRBV19 and TRBJ1-5; D gene unclear. The germline V and J ends were trimmed by 5 bases and 6 bases, with 17 bases remaining between them. Germline V CDR1 and CDR2: LNHDA, SQIVND (reference sequence). The CDR3 loop spans 15 amino acids. This CDR3 reads CASSHDPGISQPQHF. DNA of the CDR3: TGTGCCAGTAGTCATGATCCGGGGATCTCTCAGCCCCAGCATTTT.

This clonotype was seen only a few times. The rearrangement links TRBV12-3 or TRBV12-4 to TRBJ2-1; possible D gene TRBD2, 7 bases. The CDR3 has 16 residues. Trimming took 7 bases from V and 6 from J, leaving 22 bases between them. CDR3 DNA: TGTGCCAGCACCGCGACGTGGTGGGGGGGCCCCAATGAGCAGTTCTTC. It encodes CASTATWWGGPNEQFF.

The chain has TRBV7-2 and TRBJ2-5; D remains ambiguous. The ends were cut back, 4 bases at V and 1 base at J, with 7 bases in the middle. Germline CDR1 SGHTA, CDR2 FQGNSA. CDR3 size: 13 residues. The CDR3 DNA reads as TGTGCCAGCAGCTCCTCCCCCCAAGAGACCCAGTACTTC. It encodes CASSSSPQETQYF. The variable domain in full, completed from reference TRBV7-2 and TRBJ2-5, reads GAGVSQSPSNKVTEKGKDVELRCDPISGHTALYWYRQSLGQGLEFLIYFQGNSAPDKSGLPSDRFSAERTGGSVSTLTIQRTQQEDSAVYLCASSSSPQETQYFGPGTRLLVL.

This clonotype was observed a handful of times. The chain uses TRBV4-1 and TRBJ2-5; 7 nucleotides align to TRBD2. The CDR3 loop spans 13 amino acids. The germline V gene encodes CDR1 MGHRA and CDR2 YSYEKL. V lost 7 bases, J lost 1 base, and 3 bases stayed unmatched. In DNA, the CDR3 is TGCGCCAGCAACGGGGGGTCCCAAGAGACCCAGTACTTC. Translated: CASNGGSQETQYF.

In this sample, this clonotype turned up a few times. This chain links TRBV12-3 or TRBV12-4 with TRBJ2-3; the D is unclear. The CDR3 is 17 residues long. The V end was cut by 5 bases, the J end by 1 base, with 19 bases between. CDR3 DNA sequence: TGTGCCAGCAGTCCCCGCCAACTACCCCAGGGCACAGATACGCAGTATTTT. Translation: CASSPRQLPQGTDTQYF.

In this sample, this clonotype turned up a few times. The chain recombines TRBV9 with TRBJ1-3; D remains unclear. Germline CDR1 SGDLS, CDR2 YYNGEE. This CDR3 is built from 16 residues. V lost 4 bases and J 0 bases, leaving 14 bases between the germline ends. In DNA, the CDR3 is TGTGCCAGCAGCCCCCCCGGCGTTGGCTCTGGAAACACCATATATTTT. Protein product: CASSPPGVGSGNTIYF.

This chain joins TRBV28 and TRBJ1-6; 9 nucleotides align to TRBD1. The CDR3 spans 14 residues. Trimming cost V 5 bases and J 8 bases; bases outside gene matches: 4. CDR1 MDHEN and CDR2 SYDVKM come from the germline V gene. The CDR3 DNA sequence: TGTGCCAGCAGTGACACAGGGGGCTATTCACCCCTCCACTTT. Translated, it gives CASSDTGGYSPLHF.

The chain combines TRBV27 with TRBJ1-2, with TRBD1 matching 8 bases. With V trimmed by 6 bases and J by 7 bases, 7 bases remained unmatched. The V gene's germline CDR1 is MNHEY and CDR2 SMNVEV (reference sequence). The length of the CDR3 is 13 residues. The CDR3 loop is CASSRSDRAGYTF. Here the CDR3 DNA reads TGTGCCAGCAGCCGTTCGGACAGGGCTGGCTACACCTTC.

Ten or more counts support this clonotype. This chain joins TRBV20-1 and TRBJ2-7; 11 bases align to TRBD2. V shed 3 bases and J 3 bases; nucleotides not matched to a gene: 4. The CDR3 contains 14 residues. Germline V lookup: CDR1 DFQATT, CDR2 SNEGSKA (reference sequence). The CDR3 spells CSARPSGGIYEQYF. In DNA, the CDR3 is TGCAGTGCTAGGCCTAGCGGGGGGATCTACGAGCAGTACTTC.

This clonotype was counted a few times. This sequence joins TRBV7-2 and TRBJ2-5; a weak D match, TRBD1 (6 bases). Trimming cost V 1 base and J 2 bases, with 17 bases left between them. Germline V gene sequence: CDR1 SGHTA, CDR2 FQGNSA. CDR3 size: 17 residues. In nucleotides, the CDR3 is TGTGCCAGCAGCTTAGGCGCCACAGGGTCCCTGCAAGAGACCCAGTACTTC. Protein product: CASSLGATGSLQETQYF.